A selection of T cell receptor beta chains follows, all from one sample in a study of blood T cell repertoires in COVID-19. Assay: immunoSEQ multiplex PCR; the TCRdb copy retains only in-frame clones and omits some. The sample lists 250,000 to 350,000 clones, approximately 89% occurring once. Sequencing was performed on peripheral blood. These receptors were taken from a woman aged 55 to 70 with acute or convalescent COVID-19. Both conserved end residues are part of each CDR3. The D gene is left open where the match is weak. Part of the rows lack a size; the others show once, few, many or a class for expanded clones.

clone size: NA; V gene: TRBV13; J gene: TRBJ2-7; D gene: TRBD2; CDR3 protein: CASSQTGGSEQYF; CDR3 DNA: TGTGCCAGCAGCCAGACGGGAGGGTCCGAGCAGTACTTC
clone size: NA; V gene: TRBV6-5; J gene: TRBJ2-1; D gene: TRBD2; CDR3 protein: CASRIAGGPRNEQFF; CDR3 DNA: TGTGCCAGCAGGATAGCGGGAGGGCCGAGAAATGAGCAGTTCTTC
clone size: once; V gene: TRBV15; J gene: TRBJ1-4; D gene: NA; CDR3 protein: CATSTEGVANEKLFF; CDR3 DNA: TGTGCCACCAGCACGGAGGGAGTAGCTAATGAAAAACTGTTTTTT
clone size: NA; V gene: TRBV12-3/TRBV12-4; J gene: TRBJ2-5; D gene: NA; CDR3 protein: CASSLSMQTQYF; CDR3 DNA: TGTGCCAGCAGTTTATCTATGCAGACCCAGTACTTC
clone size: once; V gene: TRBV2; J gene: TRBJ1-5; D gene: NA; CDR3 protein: CASMKQGNQPQHF; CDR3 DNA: TGTGCCAGCATGAAGCAGGGGAATCAGCCCCAGCATTTT
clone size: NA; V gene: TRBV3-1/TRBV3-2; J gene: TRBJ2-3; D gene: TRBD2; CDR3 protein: CASSQDVRGDLSSTDTQYF; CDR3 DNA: TGTGCCAGCAGCCAAGATGTGCGGGGGGACCTATCTAGCACAGATACGCAGTATTTT
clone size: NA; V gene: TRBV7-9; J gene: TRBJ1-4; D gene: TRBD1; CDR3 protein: CASSLDGRGTEKLFF; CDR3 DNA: TGTGCCAGCAGCCTAGACGGCAGGGGGACTGAAAAACTGTTTTTT
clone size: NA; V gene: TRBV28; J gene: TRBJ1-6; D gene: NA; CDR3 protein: CASSLSGGGNSPLHF; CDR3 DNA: TGTGCCAGCAGTTTATCAGGTGGGGGCAATTCACCCCTCCACTTT
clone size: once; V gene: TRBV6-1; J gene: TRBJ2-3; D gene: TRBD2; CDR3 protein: CASSEAKLAGITDTQYF; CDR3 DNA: TGTGCCAGCAGTGAAGCGAAGCTAGCGGGGATCACAGATACGCAGTATTTT
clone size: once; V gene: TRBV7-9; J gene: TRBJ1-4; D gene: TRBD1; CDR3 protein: CASSLMTGTTNEKLFF; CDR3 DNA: TGTGCCAGCAGCTTAATGACAGGGACAACTAATGAAAAACTGTTTTTT
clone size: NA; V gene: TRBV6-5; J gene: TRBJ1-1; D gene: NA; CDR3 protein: CASSYSMGGTEAFF; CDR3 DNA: TGTGCCAGCAGTTACTCGATGGGGGGGACTGAAGCTTTCTTT
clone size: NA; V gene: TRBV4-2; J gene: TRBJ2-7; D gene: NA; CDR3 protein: CASSQVFRSTGEQYF; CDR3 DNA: TGTGCCAGCAGCCAGGTCTTTAGGTCCACGGGGGAGCAGTACTTC
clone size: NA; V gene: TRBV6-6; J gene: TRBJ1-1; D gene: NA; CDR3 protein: CASSYGGRATEAFF; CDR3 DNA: TGTGCCAGCAGTTACGGGGGGAGGGCCACTGAAGCTTTCTTT
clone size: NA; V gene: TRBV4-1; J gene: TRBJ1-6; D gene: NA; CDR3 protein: CASSQDPGMGYNSPLHF; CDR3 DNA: TGCGCCAGCAGCCAAGATCCAGGGATGGGGTATAATTCACCCCTCCACTTT
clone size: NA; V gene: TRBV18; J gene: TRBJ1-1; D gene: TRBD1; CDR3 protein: CASSPDGGGPSNTEAFF; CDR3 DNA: TGTGCCAGCTCACCAGATGGAGGGGGCCCATCGAACACTGAAGCTTTCTTT
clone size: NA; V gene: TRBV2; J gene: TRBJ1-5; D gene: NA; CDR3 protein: CASSEGHGNQPQHF; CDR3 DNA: TGTGCCAGCAGTGAGGGGCATGGCAATCAGCCCCAGCATTTT
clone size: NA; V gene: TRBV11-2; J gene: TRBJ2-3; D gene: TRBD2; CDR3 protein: CASSLGLAGKDTQYF; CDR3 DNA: TGTGCCAGCAGCTTAGGCCTAGCGGGGAAAGATACGCAGTATTTT
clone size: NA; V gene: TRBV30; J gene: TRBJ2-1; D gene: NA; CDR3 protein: CAWSLVRDEQFF; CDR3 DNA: TGTGCCTGGAGTCTTGTGAGGGATGAGCAGTTCTTC
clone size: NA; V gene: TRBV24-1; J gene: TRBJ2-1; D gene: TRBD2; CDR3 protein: CATSDPYRGSGGAGNEQFF; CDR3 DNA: TGTGCCACCAGTGATCCCTACCGGGGTAGCGGGGGGGCGGGGAATGAGCAGTTCTTC
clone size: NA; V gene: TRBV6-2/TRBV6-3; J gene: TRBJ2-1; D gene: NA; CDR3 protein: CASSYWADNYNEQFF; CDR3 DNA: TGTGCCAGCAGTTACTGGGCAGACAACTACAATGAGCAGTTCTTC
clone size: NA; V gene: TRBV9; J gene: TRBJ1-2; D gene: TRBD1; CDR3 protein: CASSADTGAVDYGYTF; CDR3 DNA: TGTGCCAGCAGCGCGGATACAGGGGCAGTGGACTATGGCTACACCTTC
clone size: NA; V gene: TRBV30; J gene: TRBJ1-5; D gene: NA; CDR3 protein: CAWSQNNQPQHF; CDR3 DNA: TGTGCCTGGAGCCAGAACAATCAGCCCCAGCATTTT
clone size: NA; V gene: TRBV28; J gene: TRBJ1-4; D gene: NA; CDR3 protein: CASIPAGATNEKLFF; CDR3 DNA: TGTGCCAGCATCCCGGCGGGAGCAACTAATGAAAAACTGTTTTTT
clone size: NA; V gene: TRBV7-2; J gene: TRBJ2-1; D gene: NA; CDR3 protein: CASSPQGTFRGEQFF; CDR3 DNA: TGTGCCAGCAGCCCTCAAGGGACTTTTAGAGGGGAGCAGTTCTTC
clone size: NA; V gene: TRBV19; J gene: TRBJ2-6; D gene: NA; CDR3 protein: CASRMEGASSGANVLTF; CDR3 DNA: TGTGCCAGTAGGATGGAGGGGGCTAGCTCTGGGGCCAACGTCCTGACTTTC
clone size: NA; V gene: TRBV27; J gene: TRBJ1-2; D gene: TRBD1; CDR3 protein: CASSSTGGYGYTF; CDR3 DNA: TGTGCCAGCAGTTCGACAGGGGGATATGGCTACACCTTC
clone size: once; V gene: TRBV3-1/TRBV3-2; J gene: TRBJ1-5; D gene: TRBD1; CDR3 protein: CASSSRGTDNQPQHF; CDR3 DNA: TGTGCCAGCAGCTCCAGAGGGACAGACAATCAGCCCCAGCATTTT